This TCR beta chain was captured in a study of T cells after yellow fever vaccination. A single record per CDR3 protein comes from TCRdb applying MiXCR to the 5' RACE reads. In the table there are about 350,000 distinct CDR3 sequences, about 4% of which are singletons. Overall study results and limits: Booster sampling recovered most clones from primary vaccination (around 97% CD4, around 90% CD8). Overall, a small share of clonotypes was seen in both CD4 and CD8 compartments.

In its sample, this clonotype was seen many times. Its cognate antigen is unknown. The TCR sequence derives from a man aged 18 to 35 who received the YFV17D yellow fever vaccine. The material was PBMCs, obtained 5 days after the yellow fever booster vaccination.

The CDR3 protein is CATAQGMADTQYF. In DNA form, the CDR3 reads TGTGCCACTGCACAGGGTATGGCAGATACGCAGTATTTT. The rearrangement links TRBV10-3 to TRBJ2-3; a possible D gene is TRBD1 (6 bases). V lost 10 bases and J 4 bases, leaving 15 bases between the germline ends. Germline CDR1 and CDR2: ENHRY and SYGVKD. The CDR3 extends over 13 amino acids.